The 31 T cell receptor beta chains listed next were all sequenced from one sample in a study of CD8 T cells in Susac syndrome. The authors reverse transcribed about 0.45 to 1 ug RNA with random hexamers. TCRdb reanalysed the immunoSEQ multiplex PCR reads using MiXCR and keeps one entry per CDR3 protein. This sample has about 53,000 distinct CDR3 sequences, with roughly 94% found just once. Sequencing input: CD8+ T cells from PBMCs. The receptors here all came from a human donor with Susac syndrome.

This clonotype was detected only once. The chain uses TRBV28 and TRBJ1-5; TRBD1 agrees at 7 bases. The junction had 9 bases not matched to a gene; V was cut back by 6 bases and J by 4 bases. This CDR3 has 15 residues. The germline gives CDR1 MDHEN, CDR2 SYDVKM. As DNA, the CDR3 is TGTGCCAGCAGAGCCCCCGGGACAGCAAATCAGCCCCAGCATTTT. Its translation: CASRAPGTANQPQHF. The entire variable domain, with the rest obtained from reference TRBV28 and TRBJ1-5, is as follows: DVKVTQSSRYLVKRTGEKVFLECVQDMDHENMFWYRQDPGLGLRLIYFSYDVKMKEKGDIPEGYSVSREKKERFSLILESASTNQTSMYLCASRAPGTANQPQHFGDGTRLSIL.

The chain is built from TRBV12-3 or TRBV12-4 and TRBJ1-2; 9 bases map to TRBD1. The CDR3 covers 15 residues. V lost 0 bases to trimming and J lost 2 bases; unmatched junction nucleotides: 1. CDR3 loop: CASSLAGQGNYGYTF. CDR3 nucleotide sequence: TGTGCCAGCAGTTTAGCTGGACAGGGGAACTATGGCTACACCTTC.

The chain has TRBV25-1 and TRBJ1-5; D is perhaps TRBD1 (5 bases). V was clipped by 6 bases and J by 2 bases, with 11 bases between them. The CDR3 has 14 amino acids. Germline values: CDR1 MGHDK, CDR2 SYGVNS. The CDR3 reads CASSLGAGNQPQHF. The DNA of the CDR3 is TGTGCCAGCAGCCTCGGGGCAGGCAATCAGCCCCAGCATTTT.

The V gene is TRBV7-8, the J gene TRBJ2-2, with TRBD1 matching over 7 bases. V lost 10 bases to trimming and J lost 4 bases; unmatched junction nucleotides: 9. This CDR3 spans 14 amino acids. Germline lookup yields CDR1 SGHVS and CDR2 FQNEAQ. CDR3 sequence reads: CATPKGAPTGELFF. DNA for the CDR3: TGTGCCACCCCTAAGGGGGCGCCCACCGGGGAGCTGTTTTTT.

This clonotype occurred once. The chain carries TRBV20-1 and TRBJ2-2; 7 nucleotides match TRBD1. This CDR3 is 16 amino acids long. Trimming at V came to 4 bases and at J to 0 bases, leaving 8 bases not matched to a gene. Per the germline V gene, CDR1 is DFQATT and CDR2 is SNEGSKA (reference sequence). The CDR3 DNA follows: TGCAGTGCTATTCCGGGACAGCATGCGAACACCGGGGAGCTGTTTTTT. It is translated as CSAIPGQHANTGELFF.

This clonotype was counted only a few times. The chain has TRBV9 and TRBJ2-1; possibly TRBD2 for D (7 bases). CDR3 length: 13 amino acids. CDR1 is SGDLS and CDR2 is YYNGEE in the germline V gene. V lost 4 bases, J lost 8 bases, and 13 bases lay in between. CDR3 DNA: TGTGCCAGCAGCCTCGAGGGGGGGGATGAGCAGTTCTTC. It codes for CASSLEGGDEQFF.

The chain carries TRBV5-1 and TRBJ2-7, with TRBD1 matching 10 bases. CDR1 SGHRS and CDR2 YFSETQ come from the germline V gene. V dropped 4 bases and J dropped 1; count of bases not matched to a gene: 5. The CDR3 totals 15 residues. CDR3 nucleotides: TGCGCCAGCAGCACCTGGACAGGGGGATCCTACGAGCAGTACTTC. It encodes CASSTWTGGSYEQYF.

The rearrangement uses TRBV20-1 and TRBJ2-3; 7 bases align to TRBD2. This CDR3 region has 17 residues. Germline CDR1 DFQATT, CDR2 SNEGSKA (reference sequence). V gave up 2 bases and J gave up 2 bases; unmatched junction bases: 13. The DNA of the CDR3 is TGCAGTGCTAGATATCTGCAGACGGGACTACTCACAGATACGCAGTATTTT. This sequence encodes CSARYLQTGLLTDTQYF.

The chain couples TRBV19 to TRBJ2-3, with a weak D call TRBD1 (6 bases). V gave up 3 bases and J gave up 0 bases, with 10 bases separating them. The CDR3 is 15 amino acids. CDR1 is LNHDA and CDR2 is SQIVND in the germline V gene (reference sequence). CDR3 in DNA: TGTGCCAGTAGTATCAGGGGAAGGAGCACAGATACGCAGTATTTT. Translating gives CASSIRGRSTDTQYF.

This clonotype was seen a single time. The genes are TRBV14 and TRBJ2-3; D unclear. V was shortened by 0 bases and J by 5 bases, with 3 bases between the two germline ends. The CDR3 has 12 residues. From germline, CDR1 is SGHDN and CDR2 FVKESK. The CDR3: CASSQEIDTQYF. In nucleotides, the CDR3 is TGTGCCAGCAGCCAAGAGATAGATACGCAGTATTTT. Full variable domain (outside the CDR3, taken from reference TRBV14 and TRBJ2-3): EAGVTQFPSHSVIEKGQTVTLRCDPISGHDNLYWYRRVMGKEIKFLLHFVKESKQDESGMPNNRFLAERTGGTYSTLKVQPAELEDSGVYFCASSQEIDTQYFGPGTRLTVL.

This rearrangement joins TRBV7-3 to TRBJ2-1; 9 bases fit TRBD2. V gave up 5 bases and J gave up 6 bases; unmatched junction bases: 11. There are 16 residues in the CDR3. Germline V gives CDR1 SGHTA, CDR2 FQGTGA. The CDR3 DNA follows: TGTGCCAGCAGCCCACGGGGCGGGGGGGCACTCAATGAGCAGTTCTTC. Its translation: CASSPRGGGALNEQFF.

V and J are TRBV5-1 and TRBJ2-7, with TRBD1 matching over 7 bases. CDR1 is SGHRS, CDR2 YFSETQ, per germline. V dropped 4 bases and J dropped 6; count of bases not matched to a gene: 10. The CDR3 has 14 amino acids. CDR3 bases: TGCGCCAGCAGCAGGCGACAGGGATCGAGCGAGCAGTACTTC. This sequence encodes CASSRRQGSSEQYF.

The V and J genes are TRBV20-1 and TRBJ2-1; 9 nucleotides line up with TRBD2. The CDR3 contains 14 residues. Germline V gives CDR1 DFQATT, CDR2 SNEGSKA (reference sequence). V was pared by 4 bases and J by 4 bases, with 5 bases of the junction left unmatched. Written as DNA, the CDR3 is TGCAGTGCTAACCGGACTAGCGTATACAATGAGCAGTTCTTC. Residues: CSANRTSVYNEQFF.

This chain links TRBV20-1 with TRBJ2-7; TRBD2 is a possible D gene (5 bases). The CDR3 extends over 17 amino acids. Between the trimmed V and J ends, which lost 0 bases and 1 base, there was a span of 19 bases. CDR1 is DFQATT, CDR2 SNEGSKA, per germline (reference sequence). The CDR3 reads CSARDLRGNSRSYEQYF. The CDR3, as DNA: TGCAGTGCTAGAGATCTCCGAGGGAATTCAAGGTCCTACGAGCAGTACTTC.

The V gene is TRBV11-2, the J gene TRBJ2-1; D is undetermined. This CDR3 contains 12 residues. Trimming shortened V by 2 bases and J by 6 bases, and 5 bases separated the two germline ends. Germline CDR1 is SGHAT and CDR2 is FQNNGV. Here the CDR3 DNA reads TGTGCCAGCAGCTTATACCCCAATGAGCAGTTCTTC. Protein: CASSLYPNEQFF.

The CDR3 DNA follows: TGTGCCAGCAGCCGACTAGCGGGTAGCACAGATACGCAGTATTTT. It codes for CASSRLAGSTDTQYF. This rearrangement joins TRBV6-4 to TRBJ2-3; the match to TRBD2 covers 10 bases. Germline assignment: CDR1 MRHNA and CDR2 SNTAGT. The ends lost 6 bases at V and 0 bases at J; junction bases unmatched: 3. The CDR3 sequence is 15 residues long.

This chain connects TRBV7-9 to TRBJ1-2, with 7 positions matching TRBD1. Germline V CDR1 and CDR2: SEHNR, FQNEAQ (reference sequence). The J segment lost 8 bases and the V segment lost 2 bases, leaving 11 bases of the junction unmatched. The CDR3 extends over 15 amino acids. CDR3 protein: CASSLQEGALGGYTF. The CDR3 region has the DNA TGTGCCAGCAGCTTACAAGAGGGGGCGCTTGGAGGCTACACCTTC.

The chain joins TRBV3-1 to TRBJ2-5; 10 positions match TRBD2. Germline V gives CDR1 LGHDT, CDR2 YNNKEL (reference sequence). J gave up 5 bases and V 0 bases, and 3 bases lay outside the gene matches. The CDR3 sequence is 15 residues long. The CDR3 reads CASSQDPSGGETQYF. CDR3 DNA: TGTGCCAGCAGCCAAGATCCTAGCGGGGGTGAGACCCAGTACTTC.

V and J are TRBV27 and TRBJ1-1, with TRBD1 matching over 8 bases. V lost 4 bases and J lost 5; bases outside the gene matches: 6. Germline CDR1 reads MNHEY; CDR2 reads SMNVEV (reference sequence). There are 14 residues in the CDR3. The CDR3 loop reads CASSSLTGVTEAFF. The CDR3 DNA reads TGTGCCAGCAGTTCCTTGACAGGGGTGACTGAAGCTTTCTTT.

The V and J genes are TRBV4-1 and TRBJ1-2, with D uncertain. Germline CDR1 and CDR2: MGHRA and YSYEKL. The CDR3 is 14 residues long. V shed 3 bases and J shed 8 bases, with 16 bases lying between them. The CDR3 is CASSQEGSPWGYTF. The CDR3 coding sequence is TGCGCCAGCAGCCAGGAAGGATCTCCGTGGGGCTACACCTTC.

The V call is TRBV27, the J call TRBJ1-1; 11 positions match TRBD1. This CDR3 is built from 13 residues. Looked up from germline, CDR1 is MNHEY and CDR2 is SMNVEV (reference sequence). Trimming removed 8 bases from V and 4 bases from J; junction bases left unmatched: 3. CDR3 loop: CASRDRGTTEAFF. Here the CDR3 DNA reads TGTGCCAGCCGGGACAGGGGGACCACTGAAGCTTTCTTT.

The V gene is TRBV30, the J gene TRBJ1-6; D perhaps matches TRBD1 (6 bases). CDR1 is GTSNPN and CDR2 is SVGIG in the germline V gene (reference sequence). The CDR3 consists of 15 residues. Trimming shortened V by 2 bases and J by 0 bases, and 8 bases separated the two germline ends. In DNA, the CDR3 is TGTGCCTGGAGTAGGGGGGGCTCCTATAATTCACCCCTCCACTTT. As protein: CAWSRGGSYNSPLHF.

The CDR3 region has the DNA TGTGCCAGCAGCTTATTGGGACAGGGACGGGAAAAACTGTTTTTT. Translation: CASSLLGQGREKLFF. V and J are TRBV7-8 and TRBJ1-4; 9 bases match TRBD1. The CDR3 sequence is 15 residues long. V was pared by 2 bases and J by 8 bases, with 6 bases of the junction left unmatched. Germline V lookup: CDR1 SGHVS, CDR2 FQNEAQ.

The chain combines TRBV7-8 with TRBJ2-5, with D possibly TRBD2 on 6 matching bases. From germline, CDR1 is SGHVS and CDR2 FQNEAQ. V was cut by 3 bases and J by 5 bases, with 25 bases left in between. The CDR3 extends over 18 amino acids. The CDR3 region is CASSFGPGGGLNRETQYF. The CDR3 DNA sequence: TGTGCCAGCAGCTTTGGCCCTGGGGGAGGACTGAACCGTGAGACCCAGTACTTC.

As DNA, the CDR3 is TGTGCCAGCAGTTACTCGATAATAGGGAAGGGCGGCTACACCTTC. Translating gives CASSYSIIGKGGYTF. The chain has TRBV6-5 and TRBJ1-2; no clear D gene. CDR3 length equals 15 residues. Trimming took off 0 bases at V and 8 bases at J, with 16 bases between the two ends. Per the germline V gene, CDR1 is MNHEY and CDR2 is SVGAGI.

CDR3 nucleotides: TGCGCCAGCAGCCAAGCGGGGGGGGGCGAATACGAGCAGTACTTC. Translated, it gives CASSQAGGGEYEQYF. The V gene is TRBV4-3, the J gene TRBJ2-7; 8 nucleotides match TRBD2. There are 15 residues in the CDR3. V shed 1 base and J 4 bases; nucleotides not matched to a gene: 6. The V gene's germline CDR1 is LGHNA and CDR2 YSLEER.

The V and J genes are TRBV15 and TRBJ1-2; unclear D gene. There are 15 residues in the CDR3. The germline V gene encodes CDR1 LNHNV and CDR2 YYDKDF (reference sequence). V dropped 0 bases and J dropped 4 bases, with 12 bases sitting between them. The CDR3 bases are TGTGCCACCAGCAGAGAGGCGGGAGGGTCCTATGGCTACACCTTC. Translating gives CATSREAGGSYGYTF.

The rearrangement uses TRBV4-1 and TRBJ2-1; the match to TRBD1 covers 8 bases. Trimming at V came to 0 bases and at J to 9 bases, leaving 7 bases not matched to a gene. The CDR3 runs to 15 residues. CDR1 is MGHRA and CDR2 is YSYEKL in the germline V gene. CDR3 sequence: CASSQELDRAFEQFF. In DNA, the CDR3 is TGCGCCAGCAGCCAAGAGCTGGACAGGGCGTTTGAGCAGTTCTTC.

The chain has TRBV4-1 and TRBJ2-5; D is unresolved. This CDR3 region has 15 residues. In germline, CDR1 is MGHRA, CDR2 YSYEKL. The V end was cut by 1 base, the J end by 5 bases, with 14 bases between. CDR3 amino acids: CASSQAPWQPETQYF. Here the CDR3 DNA reads TGCGCCAGCAGCCAAGCGCCCTGGCAGCCCGAGACCCAGTACTTC.

The rearrangement uses TRBV6-2 or TRBV6-3 and TRBJ2-2; D might be TRBD1 (5 bases). The CDR3 has 17 amino acids. Trimming took off 0 bases at V and 3 bases at J, with 14 bases between the two ends. From germline, CDR1 is MNHEY and CDR2 SVGEGT. The CDR3 nucleotides are TGTGCCAGCAGTTACTCCTCGGCAGGGTTGGACACCGGGGAGCTGTTTTTT. This translates into CASSYSSAGLDTGELFF.

The rearrangement joins TRBV4-1 to TRBJ2-7; tentative D call: TRBD1 (6 bases). The CDR3 contains 15 residues. In germline, CDR1 is MGHRA, CDR2 YSYEKL. V dropped 1 base and J dropped 0 bases, with 10 bases sitting between them. The CDR3 protein is CASSQGAGDSYEQYF. CDR3 nucleotides: TGCGCCAGCAGCCAAGGGGCAGGGGACTCCTACGAGCAGTACTTC.